Each of the 29 T cell receptor beta chains below was sequenced from the same sample in a study of post-analysis software for immune sequencing data. Study observations and caveats: With TRBV5-6, TRBV5-1 and TRBV20-1 included, about five TRBV segments were more frequent in patients than in controls.

The authors incorporated unique molecular identifiers into the TCR beta cDNA libraries. TCRdb recomputed calls from the PCR reads with MiXCR, one row per CDR3 protein. The repertoire has about 560,000 distinct CDR3 sequences, about 44% of them found once; the top ten carry under 2%. What these receptors recognize is not known. The sequenced sample consisted of blood. The receptor set was obtained from a girl under 18 with multiple sclerosis.

The chain joins TRBV5-1 to TRBJ2-5, with 7 positions matching TRBD2. The J segment lost 5 bases and the V segment lost 6 bases, leaving 7 bases of the junction unmatched. This CDR3 has 13 residues. Germline loops: CDR1 SGHRS, CDR2 YFSETQ. CDR3 nucleotides: TGCGCCAGCACCGTAGCGGGTCAGGAGACCCAGTACTTC. It codes for CASTVAGQETQYF.

This clonotype was recorded many times. The J gene is TRBJ2-6, the V gene TRBV6-1, with D possibly matching TRBD2 (6 bases). CDR3 length equals 16 residues. Looked up from germline, CDR1 is MNHNS and CDR2 is SASEGT. Trimming left V 0 bases short and J 0 bases short, with 6 bases between. CDR3: CASSEASGSGANVLTF. CDR3 nucleotides: TGTGCCAGCAGTGAAGCTAGCGGCTCTGGGGCCAACGTCCTGACTTTC.

The chain links TRBV20-1 to TRBJ1-2; 8 positions match TRBD1. The V gene end was trimmed by 6 bases and the J gene end by 6 bases; junction bases not matched to a gene: 9. The CDR3 consists of 13 residues. Germline CDR1 is DFQATT and CDR2 is SNEGSKA (reference sequence). The CDR3 DNA reads TGCAGTGCCAAAGGTCAGGGGGCCCATGGCTACACCTTC. Encoded protein: CSAKGQGAHGYTF.

This clonotype appeared once. The rearrangement uses TRBV3-1 and TRBJ2-5, with 8 bases lining up with TRBD2. The junction had 7 bases not matched to a gene; V was cut back by 1 base and J by 3 bases. This CDR3 spans 16 amino acids. The germline gives CDR1 LGHDT, CDR2 YNNKEL (reference sequence). The CDR3 loop is CASSQGDGRAEETQYF. Here the CDR3 DNA reads TGTGCCAGCAGCCAAGGTGACGGGAGGGCCGAAGAGACCCAGTACTTC.

The gene calls are TRBV5-1 and TRBJ2-5; D gene ambiguous. The DNA matches TRBJ2-7 better at its end, which makes the J call doubtful. The length of the CDR3 is 14 residues. Germline V lookup: CDR1 SGHRS, CDR2 YFSETQ. CDR3 region: CASSLVELVNEQYF. The CDR3 bases are TGCGCCAGCAGCTTGGTTGAGCTCGTGAACGAGCAGTACTTC.

The CDR3 sequence: CASSDRQGGYNEQFF. The CDR3 DNA is TGTGCCAGCAGTGACAGACAGGGTGGGTACAATGAGCAGTTCTTC. The V call is TRBV6-4, the J call TRBJ2-1; the match to TRBD1 covers 7 bases. The trim removed 2 bases at V and 4 bases at J, leaving 5 bases unmatched. CDR1 is MRHNA and CDR2 is SNTAGT in the germline V gene. This CDR3 has 15 residues.

CDR3 region: CASSAASPLATEAFF. The CDR3 DNA reads as TGTGCCAGCAGCGCCGCTAGTCCTTTGGCAACTGAAGCTTTCTTT. The rearrangement uses TRBV12-3 or TRBV12-4 and TRBJ1-1; no firm D call. Trimming shortened V by 6 bases and J by 5 bases, and 19 bases separated the two germline ends. The CDR3 is 15 residues long.

This clonotype was seen more than once but under ten times. This rearrangement joins TRBV6-5 to TRBJ2-3; TRBD2 matches at 8 bases. Germline assignment: CDR1 MNHEY and CDR2 SVGAGI. Unmatched junction bases numbered 12, after V lost 6 bases and J lost 4 bases. This CDR3 region has 16 residues. CDR3 sequence: CASSRGLAGLADTQYF. The CDR3 bases are TGTGCCAGCAGCCGCGGACTAGCTGGTCTGGCAGATACGCAGTATTTT.

The chain carries TRBV6-5 and TRBJ1-2, with D possibly TRBD1 on 6 matching bases. The CDR3 length is 13 residues. Germline V gene lookup returns CDR1 MNHEY and CDR2 SVGAGI. V was pared by 2 bases and J by 6 bases, with 10 bases between. Written as DNA, the CDR3 is TGTGCCAGCAGTTACCGGAACAGGGATGGCTACACCTTC. Its translation is CASSYRNRDGYTF.

J is TRBJ2-7 and V is TRBV28, with D possibly matching TRBD2 (6 bases). Judging by the DNA end, TRBJ2-5 fits better; the J call may be wrong. Germline CDR1 and CDR2: MDHEN and SYDVKM. This CDR3 is built from 11 residues. CDR3 loop: CATEGGETQYF. The CDR3 DNA sequence: TGTGCCACTGAGGGAGGCGAGACCCAGTACTTC.

This clonotype was detected a few times. The V and J genes are TRBV12-3 or TRBV12-4 and TRBJ2-6; the match to TRBD1 covers 8 bases. The CDR3 spans 15 residues. With V trimmed by 2 bases and J by 5 bases, 2 bases remained unmatched. The CDR3 DNA reads TGTGCCAGCAGTTTACAGGGGGCAAGGGCCAACGTCCTGACTTTC. Translating it yields CASSLQGARANVLTF.

This clonotype was counted a few times. The chain uses TRBV11-3 and TRBJ2-5, with TRBD2 matching over 8 bases. The J call is in doubt because the DNA end fits TRBJ2-7 better. CDR3 size: 16 residues. Germline CDR1 SGHNT, CDR2 YENEEA. CDR3 in amino acids: CASSRRAGDPSYEQYF. CDR3 DNA: TGTGCCAGCAGCAGAAGAGCGGGAGACCCCTCCTACGAGCAGTACTTC.

This clonotype was observed a few times. V gene TRBV4-1 combines with J gene TRBJ1-4; D is ambiguous. The CDR3 covers 12 residues. The germline V and J ends were trimmed by 2 bases and 11 bases, with 9 bases remaining between them. Germline lookup yields CDR1 MGHRA and CDR2 YSYEKL. CDR3 loop: CASSQPKLKLFF. The CDR3 DNA reads TGCGCCAGCAGCCAACCCAAGTTGAAACTGTTTTTT.

The chain couples TRBV20-1 to TRBJ2-1; D call uncertain. CDR1 is DFQATT, CDR2 SNEGSKA, per germline (reference sequence). The V and J ends lost 0 bases and 6 bases respectively, with 15 bases between them. The CDR3 runs 15 residues. The chain's CDR3 is CSARDGYHLPNEQFF. CDR3 bases: TGCAGTGCTAGAGATGGCTACCACCTTCCCAATGAGCAGTTCTTC.

This clonotype was counted only a few times. In nucleotides, the CDR3 is TGTGCCAGCAGTCCGCGAGGACCCCAAGAGACCCAGTACTTC. Translated: CASSPRGPQETQYF. This chain uses TRBV7-9 with TRBJ2-5, with no clear D. Per germline, CDR1 SEHNR and CDR2 FQNEAQ (reference sequence). V lost 6 bases, J lost 1 base, and 12 bases lay in between. This CDR3 comprises 14 residues. Variable domain in full (rest from reference TRBV7-9 and TRBJ2-5): DTGVSQNPRHKITKRGQNVTFRCDPISEHNRLYWYRQTLGQGPEFLTYFQNEAQLEKSRLLSDRFSAERPKGSFSTLEIQRTEQGDSAMYLCASSPRGPQETQYFGPGTRLLVL.

The chain recombines TRBV7-6 with TRBJ2-3; D gene uncertain. The length of the CDR3 is 16 residues. V lost 5 bases to trimming and J lost 0 bases, with 15 bases between them. Germline V CDR1 and CDR2: SGHVS, FNYEAQ. The CDR3 is CASSPEVAKSTDTQYF. In DNA form, the CDR3 reads TGTGCCAGCAGCCCCGAAGTGGCCAAAAGCACAGATACGCAGTATTTT. The complete variable domain, with remaining parts taken from reference TRBV7-6 and TRBJ2-3, reads GAGVSQSPRYKVTKRGQDVALRCDPISGHVSLYWYRQALGQGPEFLTYFNYEAQQDKSGLPNDRFSAERPEGSISTLTIQRTEQRDSAMYRCASSPEVAKSTDTQYFGPGTRLTVL.

V usage is TRBV5-1 and J usage is TRBJ2-5, with 7 bases identical to TRBD2. The end of the DNA fits TRBJ2-7 better, so the J call may be wrong. Germline V CDR1 and CDR2: SGHRS, YFSETQ. The CDR3 contains 17 residues. The CDR3 here is CASSLERAGRTSYEQYF. DNA of the CDR3: TGCGCCAGCAGCTTAGAGAGAGCGGGACGGACCTCCTACGAGCAGTACTTC.

The V gene is TRBV12-3 or TRBV12-4, the J gene TRBJ1-2; unclear D gene. The CDR3 runs to 14 residues. The germline V and J ends were trimmed by 6 bases and 8 bases, with 19 bases remaining between them. CDR3 protein: CASRPGRRAGGYTF. The CDR3 region has the DNA TGTGCCAGCAGACCCGGTAGGAGGGCCGGCGGCTACACCTTC.

The chain is built from TRBV4-2 and TRBJ2-7; possible D gene TRBD2, 6 bases. The CDR3 is made up of 16 amino acids. The ends were cut back, 5 bases at V and 0 bases at J, with 17 bases in the middle. Germline assignment: CDR1 LGHNA and CDR2 YNFKEQ. CDR3 residues: CASSLRAKEGSYEQYF. CDR3 nucleotide sequence: TGTGCCAGCAGCTTAAGGGCCAAGGAGGGCTCCTACGAGCAGTACTTC.

Comments on this clonotype: A read error may account for a junction end that differs from germline. This sequence joins TRBV19 and TRBJ2-7; 9 bases map to TRBD1. This CDR3 is 13 amino acids long. The germline V gene encodes CDR1 LNHDA and CDR2 SQIVND (reference sequence). The CDR3 loop is CASSRDRAYERYF. CDR3 sequence (DNA): TGTGCCAGTAGTAGGGACAGGGCCTACGAGCGGTACTTC.

The rearrangement joins TRBV29-1 to TRBJ1-2; D is uncertain. Trimming removed 7 bases at V and 3 bases at J, with 12 bases between. CDR3 length: 12 residues. Germline-derived CDR1 and CDR2 are SQVTM and ANQGSEA. DNA of the CDR3: TGCAGCGCCGGGTTTCGGGACTATGGCTACACCTTC. Its protein product is CSAGFRDYGYTF.

The table lists this clonotype with a few counts. This chain joins TRBV6-1 and TRBJ2-7; maybe TRBD2 (6 bases). The CDR3 contains 14 residues. Germline assignment: CDR1 MNHNS and CDR2 SASEGT. V was cut by 8 bases and J by 3 bases, with 17 bases left in between. In DNA form, the CDR3 reads TGTGCCAGCTCGGACATCTTGGAGGGCTACGAGCAGTACTTC. Its protein product is CASSDILEGYEQYF.

This clonotype has more than one count but fewer than ten. The CDR3 loop is CASKWGGETQYF. The CDR3 nucleotides are TGTGCCAGCAAATGGGGGGGGGAGACCCAGTACTTC. The chain uses TRBV12-3 or TRBV12-4 and TRBJ2-5; 7 bases map to TRBD2. The V segment lost 7 bases and the J segment 5 bases; nucleotides outside the gene matches: 4. The CDR3 sequence is 12 residues long.

V and J are TRBV7-2 and TRBJ2-3, with 8 nucleotides matching TRBD2. The CDR3 sequence is 14 residues long. CDR1 and CDR2 (germline): SGHTA, FQGNSA. Trimming cost V 6 bases and J 3 bases; bases outside gene matches: 5. The CDR3 loop reads CASRPGGPTDTQYF. The CDR3 DNA reads TGTGCCAGCAGGCCGGGGGGGCCTACAGATACGCAGTATTTT.

A few counts support this clonotype. CDR3 bases: TGTGCCATCAGTCAGGGGAATCAGCCCCAGCATTTT. The encoded protein is CAISQGNQPQHF. The chain couples TRBV10-3 to TRBJ1-5; D is possibly TRBD1 (6 bases). CDR3 size: 12 residues. Germline V gene sequence: CDR1 ENHRY, CDR2 SYGVKD. Trimming cost V 5 bases and J 4 bases, with 6 bases left between them.

This chain links TRBV20-1 with TRBJ1-6, with 7 bases aligning to TRBD1. Germline V lookup: CDR1 DFQATT, CDR2 SNEGSKA (reference sequence). This CDR3 has 14 residues. Germline trimming cut 5 bases from V and 8 bases from J; bases unmatched to any gene: 9. In nucleotides, the CDR3 is TGCAGTGCTGGCCTTAGGAGGGGGCATTCACCCCTCCACTTT. Translation: CSAGLRRGHSPLHF.

V and J are TRBV6-1 and TRBJ1-2; 7 bases agree with TRBD1. Looked up from germline, CDR1 is MNHNS and CDR2 is SASEGT. CDR3 size: 12 residues. J gave up 6 bases and V 10 bases, and 8 bases lay outside the gene matches. Here the CDR3 reads CATRGGTDGYTF. CDR3 DNA sequence: TGTGCCACCAGGGGGGGGACTGATGGCTACACCTTC.

This chain connects TRBV7-6 to TRBJ2-7; no clear D. The ends were cut back, 1 base at V and 4 bases at J, with 8 bases in the middle. Looked up from germline, CDR1 is SGHVS and CDR2 is FNYEAQ. The CDR3 has 13 residues. The DNA of the CDR3 is TGTGCCAGCAGCTTAGAGGTGGGGTACGAGCAGTACTTC. Amino acid sequence: CASSLEVGYEQYF. The variable domain in full, completed from reference TRBV7-6 and TRBJ2-7, reads GAGVSQSPRYKVTKRGQDVALRCDPISGHVSLYWYRQALGQGPEFLTYFNYEAQQDKSGLPNDRFSAERPEGSISTLTIQRTEQRDSAMYRCASSLEVGYEQYFGPGTRLTVT.

V usage is TRBV7-3 and J usage is TRBJ2-1; 12 nucleotides line up with TRBD2. CDR1 is SGHTA, CDR2 FQGTGA, per germline. The V segment lost 5 bases and the J segment 8 bases; nucleotides outside the gene matches: 10. CDR3 size: 16 residues. This CDR3 is CASSTRPSGGADEQFF. The CDR3 DNA reads as TGTGCCAGCAGCACCCGTCCTAGCGGGGGGGCGGATGAGCAGTTCTTC.